This T cell receptor beta chain was recovered during a study of blood T cell repertoires in COVID-19. Overall study context: COVID-19 samples, acute and convalescent, were from the United States, Italy and Spain. In each case, the material was cDNA or gDNA derived from T cells, B-cell-depleted T cells, or PBMCs.

This CDR3 region has 13 residues. Germline CDR1 reads SGHAT; CDR2 reads FQNNGV. V was cut by 5 bases and J by 0 bases, with 5 bases left in between. Original data processing: Amplification of reference gene primers provided the estimated nucleated cell counts. Sequenced by immunoSEQ multiplex PCR; TCRdb stores in-frame clones only, minus some. For V, J and clone size, that table is used; D and trimming come from the DNA. The table has about 46,000 clones, 88% seen once; the top ten hold approximately 9.6%. Material for sequencing was peripheral blood. This chain links TRBV11-2 with TRBJ2-1; D is uncertain. The receptor was isolated from a man aged 50 to 59 with active COVID-19. The CDR3 bases are TGTGCCAGCAGCCAGATCTCCTACAATGAGCAGTTCTTC. Protein: CASSQISYNEQFF.